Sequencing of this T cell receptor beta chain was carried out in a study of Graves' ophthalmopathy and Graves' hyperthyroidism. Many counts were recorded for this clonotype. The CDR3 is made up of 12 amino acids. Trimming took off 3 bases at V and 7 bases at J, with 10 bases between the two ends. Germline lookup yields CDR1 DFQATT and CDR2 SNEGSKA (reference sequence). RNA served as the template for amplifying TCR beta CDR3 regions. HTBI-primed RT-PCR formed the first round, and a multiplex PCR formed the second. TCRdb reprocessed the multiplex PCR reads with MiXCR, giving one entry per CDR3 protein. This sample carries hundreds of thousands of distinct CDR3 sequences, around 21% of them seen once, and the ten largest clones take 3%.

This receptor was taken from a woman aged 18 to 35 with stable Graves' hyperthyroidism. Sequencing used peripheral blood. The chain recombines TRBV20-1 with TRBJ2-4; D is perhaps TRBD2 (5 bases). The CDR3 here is CSASAAENIQYF. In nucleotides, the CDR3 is TGCAGTGCTAGTGCAGCGGAGAACATTCAGTACTTC.